Below, one T cell receptor beta chain is given with its context. Its antigen remains unknown. The data stem from a study of T cells after yellow fever vaccination. A universal primer site and UMIs were added as TCR cDNA was made by 5'RACE template switching. TCRdb reprocessed the 5' RACE reads via MiXCR and lists one record per CDR3 protein. The data contain roughly 350,000 distinct CDR3 sequences, over 3.5% of them singletons. Study results and caveats: Clonotype sharing between CD4 and CD8 compartments was small. Reappearance after the booster was observed for most primary-vaccination clones (around 96% CD4, over 75% CD8).

This CDR3 comprises 16 residues. Trimming pared 2 bases from V and 6 bases from J, leaving 18 bases between. CDR1 and CDR2 from the germline V gene are SGHTA and FQGNSA. The starting material was PBMCs, obtained 5 days after the yellow fever booster vaccination. The clonotype was recovered from a man aged 18 to 30 who received the YFV17D yellow fever vaccine. The rearrangement uses TRBV7-2 and TRBJ2-3, with D perhaps matching TRBD2 (7 bases). In DNA, the CDR3 is TGTGCCAGCAGCTTATGGGGGGGGCCGCCGGTCGATACGCAGTATTTT. Protein sequence: CASSLWGGPPVDTQYF. The whole variable domain, remainder taken from reference TRBV7-2 and TRBJ2-3, is GAGVSQSPSNKVTEKGKDVELRCDPISGHTALYWYRQSLGQGLEFLIYFQGNSAPDKSGLPSDRFSAERTGGSVSTLTIQRTQQEDSAVYLCASSLWGGPPVDTQYFGPGTRLTVL.